This T cell receptor (beta chain) was recorded in a study of shared clonotypes between healthy human individuals. Positive CCR7 selection of CD45RO-negative cells yielded the naive CD8 cells, and terminally differentiated effector memory CD45RA+ cells were excluded. Original data processing: ImmunoSEQ sequences covered only the junction and lacked quality scores; filtering therefore differed. Sequencing was performed with immunoSEQ multiplex PCR; in TCRdb, only in-frame clones are kept and a portion is missing. D and trimming come from the DNA, and the V and J calls and clone size come from that table. This sample yields about 2.2 million clones, of which approximately 94% are seen a single time; roughly 1.7% belongs to the top ten. The CDR3 consists of 13 residues. Germline V lookup: CDR1 SQVTM, CDR2 ANQGSEA. As to this clone: At one of its ends the junction is not consistent with the germline gene, which may arise from a read error.

The chain uses TRBV29-1 and TRBJ2-7, with D tentatively TRBD1 or TRBD2 (5 bases each). Sequenced input: naive CD8+ T cells from PBMCs. The receptor was isolated from a man between 18 and 29 years old in good health. Some clones in this sample may be carry-over from other donors' samples. The CDR3 reads CSVEYQGKAVRHF. The CDR3 DNA follows: TGCAGCGTTGAGTACCAGGGCAAAGCGGTTCGGCACTTC.